One and the same sample provided the 18 T cell receptor beta chains below, sequenced in a study of shared clonotypes between healthy human individuals. This table comes from immunoSEQ multiplex PCR, and its TCRdb copy is limited to in-frame clones, with some not included. The sample gives hundreds of thousands of clones, roughly 95% of which show up once; 0.11% is in the top ten. Cells designated naive CD8 were CD45RO-negative and were positively selected for CCR7, with terminally differentiated effector memory CD45RA+ cells excluded. Sample: naive CD8+ T cells sorted from blood. The receptors originated from a woman in her 30s in good health.

This CDR3 reads CASSPQGRDTQYF. Written as DNA, the CDR3 is TGTGCCAGCAGTCCCCAGGGGCGGGATACGCAGTATTTT. V usage is TRBV28 and J usage is TRBJ2-3, with D possibly being TRBD1 (6 bases). Germline CDR1 MDHEN, CDR2 SYDVKM. Trimming left V 5 bases short and J 6 bases short, with 12 bases between. The CDR3 covers 13 residues.

This clone came up once. The chain recombines TRBV7-9 with TRBJ2-7; no clear D gene. V lost 4 bases and J 2 bases, leaving 6 bases between the germline ends. This CDR3 contains 12 residues. Germline V gene lookup returns CDR1 SEHNR and CDR2 FQNEAQ (reference sequence). The DNA of the CDR3 is TGTGCCAGCAGCTCCCCCCCCTACGAGCAGTACTTC. Protein product: CASSSPPYEQYF.

The chain couples TRBV28 to TRBJ2-7, with D perhaps matching TRBD2 (6 bases). This CDR3 spans 16 amino acids. Deletions cut 2 bases from V and 4 bases from J, with 18 bases between. Germline CDR1 and CDR2: MDHEN and SYDVKM. CDR3 residues: CASSLDPREILYEQYF. The CDR3 bases are TGTGCCAGCAGTTTAGACCCGCGGGAAATCCTATACGAGCAGTACTTC.

This clone is a singleton in its sample. The chain recombines TRBV14 with TRBJ2-5; 9 nucleotides line up with TRBD2. The J call may be faulty, since TRBJ2-7 better matches the DNA end. This CDR3 spans 15 amino acids. CDR1 is SGHDN and CDR2 is FVKESK in the germline V gene. The CDR3 loop is CASSQVVLAGAEQYF. For the CDR3, the DNA is TGTGCCAGCAGCCAAGTCGTCTTAGCGGGAGCCGAGCAGTACTTC.

The chain links TRBV7-6 to TRBJ2-7; D may be TRBD1 (5 bases). CDR1 and CDR2 (germline): SGHVS, FNYEAQ. V dropped 5 bases and J dropped 0 bases, with 17 bases sitting between them. The CDR3 runs to 16 residues. The CDR3, as DNA: TGTGCCAGCAGCATGATTGGACACCCGAGCTCCTACGAGCAGTACTTC. Translated: CASSMIGHPSSYEQYF.

V is TRBV2 and J is TRBJ2-7; D call uncertain. Trimming pared 4 bases from V and 3 bases from J, leaving 19 bases between. The CDR3 runs 16 residues. Germline lookup yields CDR1 SNHLY and CDR2 FYNNEI. CDR3 bases: TGTGCCAGCAGTGGGTCTATGGGTGGGCCTCTCTACGAGCAGTACTTC. As protein: CASSGSMGGPLYEQYF.

The chain employs TRBV2 and TRBJ1-1; D is undetermined. CDR3 length equals 15 residues. V was cut by 4 bases and J by 6 bases, with 18 bases left in between. From germline, CDR1 is SNHLY and CDR2 FYNNEI. CDR3 nucleotides: TGTGCCAGCAGTGGGGTGAGCTCGGTCCGGGCTGAAGCTTTCTTT. Its protein is CASSGVSSVRAEAFF.

The chain uses TRBV6-5 and TRBJ1-5; 8 nucleotides line up with TRBD1. Germline lookup yields CDR1 MNHEY and CDR2 SVGAGI. The CDR3 covers 14 residues. V lost 4 bases to trimming and J lost 6 bases; unmatched junction nucleotides: 5. CDR3 DNA: TGTGCCAGCAGTTCTGGACAGGGAAGTCAGCCCCAGCATTTT. Residues: CASSSGQGSQPQHF.

The chain has TRBV13 and TRBJ2-3, with D possibly TRBD1 on 6 matching bases. This CDR3 has 14 amino acids. The germline V gene encodes CDR1 PRHDT and CDR2 FYEKMQ (reference sequence). The V end was cut by 8 bases, the J end by 4 bases, with 16 bases between. The CDR3 loop is CASLGQGRPDTQYF. CDR3 bases: TGTGCCAGCTTAGGGCAGGGGCGCCCAGATACGCAGTATTTT.

The rearrangement links TRBV29-1 to TRBJ1-1; D call uncertain. Per germline, CDR1 SQVTM and CDR2 ANQGSEA. The V gene lost 7 bases and the J gene lost 5 bases, with 17 bases spanning the gap. This CDR3 is built from 13 residues. CDR3 DNA sequence: TGCAGCGCCGGGCGGGGTGGCGGGACTGAAGCTTTCTTT. Amino acids: CSAGRGGGTEAFF.

CDR3 residues: CASSFQHPGPQYF. CDR3 coding DNA: TGTGCCAGCAGTTTTCAGCACCCAGGTCCCCAGTACTTC. The V call is TRBV27, the J call TRBJ2-5; D not certain. V lost 3 bases and J lost 9, with 14 bases in between. CDR1 MNHEY and CDR2 SMNVEV come from the germline V gene (reference sequence). CDR3 length equals 13 residues.

V is TRBV27 and J is TRBJ2-5; 9 nucleotides align to TRBD2. The V and J ends lost 0 bases and 4 bases, in that order; junction bases with no gene match: 6. CDR1 is MNHEY and CDR2 is SMNVEV in the germline V gene (reference sequence). CDR3 length equals 16 residues. CDR3 in amino acids: CASSLSISGRGETQYF. The CDR3 region has the DNA TGTGCCAGCAGTTTATCCATTAGCGGGAGAGGAGAGACCCAGTACTTC.

Comments on this clone: In the same sample, other DNA sequences code for this CDR3. V gene TRBV7-9 combines with J gene TRBJ1-1; D ambiguous. The CDR3 spans 13 residues. The germline V and J ends were trimmed by 2 bases and 1 base, with 5 bases remaining between them. Germline CDR1 and CDR2: SEHNR and FQNEAQ (reference sequence). CDR3 in amino acids: CASSLTGNTEAFF. The DNA for the CDR3 is TGTGCCAGCAGCTTAACGGGGAACACTGAAGCTTTCTTT.

V usage is TRBV7-9 and J usage is TRBJ2-1; 8 bases fit TRBD1. This CDR3 region has 14 residues. With V trimmed by 5 bases and J by 4 bases, 4 bases remained unmatched. CDR1 SEHNR and CDR2 FQNEAQ come from the germline V gene (reference sequence). CDR3 amino acids: CASSPRTGYNEQFF. CDR3 nucleotides: TGTGCCAGCAGCCCAAGGACAGGGTACAATGAGCAGTTCTTC.

The chain links TRBV29-1 to TRBJ2-4; D is uncertain. Germline V gene data show CDR1 as SQVTM and CDR2 as ANQGSEA. V was shortened by 7 bases and J by 5 bases, with 12 bases between the two germline ends. The CDR3 sequence is 12 residues long. The DNA for the CDR3 is TGCAGCGGGGTGGGCCAAGAAAACATTCAGTACTTC. It yields the protein CSGVGQENIQYF.

The chain uses TRBV29-1 and TRBJ1-1; D unresolved. Germline V gene sequence: CDR1 SQVTM, CDR2 ANQGSEA. This CDR3 comprises 13 residues. V shed 8 bases and J shed 2 bases, with 15 bases lying between them. CDR3 sequence reads: CSSSRGENTEAFF. The CDR3 bases are TGCAGCTCTTCTCGCGGAGAAAACACTGAAGCTTTCTTT.

V and J are TRBV28 and TRBJ2-7; D may be TRBD2 (6 bases). V shed 6 bases and J shed 1 base, with 19 bases lying between them. The germline V gene has CDR1 MDHEN and CDR2 SYDVKM. This CDR3 is built from 16 residues. The CDR3 coding sequence is TGTGCCAGCAGGGCGGGGTTGTCACAGCTTTCCTACGAGCAGTACTTC. Translating it yields CASRAGLSQLSYEQYF.

V and J are TRBV21-1 and TRBJ1-3; the table's D call of TRBD1 was not tested on the DNA. TRBV21-1 is labeled a pseudogene. The CDR3 length is 14 residues. CDR3 loop: CASNPGGPGNTIYF. The CDR3 region has the DNA TGTGCCAGCAACCCAGGGGGCCCTGGAAACACCATATATTTT.